This T cell receptor beta chain was recovered during a study of T-cell memory formation after mild COVID-19. The study's findings and limits: The study detected some responding clones in pre-infection memory, suggesting cross-reactive memory joined. Clones shrinking between day 15 and 85 showed a balanced CD4/CD8 split, and those that grew later tilted toward CD4+. Clonal second-wave expansions that peaked on day 37 had unconfirmed SARS-CoV-2 specificity.

On this clonotype itself: The antigen is undetermined.

The TCR alpha and TCR beta cDNA libraries, bearing sample barcodes and UMIs, were generated by 5'RACE using constant-segment primers. TCRdb reprocessed the 5' RACE reads via MiXCR and lists one record per CDR3 protein. The data hold roughly 600,000 distinct CDR3 sequences, with more than 15% observed a single time. The sample was PBMCs or a T cell subset sorted from them (not recorded which). This receptor was obtained from an adult woman who had mild COVID-19 (a few samples of this study predate the infection). Cell type and time point are not known.

CDR3 nucleotides: TGCGCCAGCAGCCGGGGACAGCCTCAAGAGACCCAGTACTTC. Its translation is CASSRGQPQETQYF. This chain joins TRBV5-1 and TRBJ2-5; 7 bases fit TRBD1. The length of the CDR3 is 14 residues. Per germline, CDR1 SGHRS and CDR2 YFSETQ. The V gene end was trimmed by 4 bases and the J gene end by 2 bases; junction bases not matched to a gene: 5.